Presented here are 10 T cell receptor beta chains from one specimen sequenced in a study of blood T cell repertoires in COVID-19. TCRdb's copy holds only in-frame clones and misses some; the assay was immunoSEQ multiplex PCR. The data show 200,000 to 250,000 clones, 80% to 90% seen once. The sample was PBMCs or T cells enriched from blood (not recorded which). The receptors here all came from a woman aged 40-49 years with acute COVID-19.

V is TRBV25-1 and J is TRBJ2-1; no clear D. Trimming pared 6 bases from V and 0 bases from J, leaving 15 bases between. CDR3 length: 16 residues. Germline V lookup: CDR1 MGHDK, CDR2 SYGVNS. DNA of the CDR3: TGTGCCAGCAGCCCTCCGCCCAGAAGCTCCTACAATGAGCAGTTCTTC. It translates to CASSPPPRSSYNEQFF.

The J gene is TRBJ1-4, the V gene TRBV11-3; D uncertain. Deletions cut 4 bases from V and 7 bases from J, with 13 bases between. The CDR3 totals 14 residues. Per germline, CDR1 SGHNT and CDR2 YENEEA. The CDR3 reads CASSSSRGSEKLFF. The CDR3 nucleotides read TGTGCCAGCAGCTCTAGTCGAGGATCTGAAAAACTGTTTTTT.

The chain combines TRBV4-1 with TRBJ2-1; a weak D match, TRBD2 (5 bases). CDR3 size: 16 residues. From germline, CDR1 is MGHRA and CDR2 YSYEKL. Trimming left V 0 bases short and J 7 bases short, with 16 bases between. The CDR3 region is CASSQDQGGLGNEQFF. The CDR3 DNA is TGCGCCAGCAGCCAAGATCAAGGAGGCTTGGGGAATGAGCAGTTCTTC.

The V and J genes are TRBV27 and TRBJ2-7, with D possibly matching TRBD2 (6 bases). CDR3 length: 21 residues. Trimming shortened V by 4 bases and J by 4 bases, and 35 bases separated the two germline ends. CDR1 is MNHEY and CDR2 is SMNVEV in the germline V gene (reference sequence). The CDR3: CASSYPDRELLNQKGRYEQYF. CDR3 bases: TGTGCCAGCAGTTATCCCGATCGGGAACTATTAAATCAAAAGGGGAGGTACGAGCAGTACTTC.

The gene calls are TRBV24-1 and TRBJ2-1, with D unclear. CDR1 is KGHDR and CDR2 is SFDVKD in the germline V gene. CDR3 length: 15 amino acids. Trimming cost V 2 bases and J 2 bases, with 9 bases left between them. The CDR3 DNA sequence: TGTGCCACCAGTGATTCTACCACCACCTACAATGAGCAGTTCTTC. Its protein product is CATSDSTTTYNEQFF.

The chain recombines TRBV4-1 with TRBJ1-2; maybe TRBD1 (6 bases). V was shortened by 2 bases and J by 7 bases, with 14 bases between the two germline ends. The CDR3 length is 14 residues. CDR1 and CDR2 from the germline V gene are MGHRA and YSYEKL. CDR3 coding DNA: TGCGCCAGCAGCCAACCCACAGGGTCCGTTGGCTACACCTTC. It yields the protein CASSQPTGSVGYTF.

This sequence joins TRBV4-1 and TRBJ1-2; D gene uncertain. The germline V and J ends were trimmed by 0 bases and 8 bases, with 10 bases remaining between them. CDR3 length equals 13 residues. The germline CDR1 and CDR2 sequences are MGHRA and YSYEKL. The chain's CDR3 is CASSQERRSGYTF. Here the CDR3 DNA reads TGCGCCAGCAGCCAAGAGCGGAGATCGGGCTACACCTTC.

V is TRBV19 and J is TRBJ2-1, with D possibly TRBD2 on 6 matching bases. Trimming removed 4 bases from V and 6 bases from J, with 16 bases in between. This CDR3 contains 15 residues. CDR1 and CDR2 from the germline V gene are LNHDA and SQIVND (reference sequence). In DNA form, the CDR3 reads TGTGCCAGTAGTACACGGGACTCTCCACGCAATGAGCAGTTCTTC. This sequence encodes CASSTRDSPRNEQFF. The full variable domain, completed using reference TRBV19 and TRBJ2-1, is DGGITQSPKYLFRKEGQNVTLSCEQNLNHDAMYWYRQDPGQGLRLIYYSQIVNDFQKGDIAEGYSVSREKKESFPLTVTSAQKNPTAFYLCASSTRDSPRNEQFFGPGTRLTVL.

The chain carries TRBV4-2 and TRBJ2-2; TRBD2 might be the D (5 bases). V gave up 4 bases and J gave up 6 bases, with 15 bases separating them. Germline CDR1 LGHNA, CDR2 YNFKEQ. The CDR3 sequence is 15 residues long. CDR3 region: CASSPALTSPGELFF. The CDR3 DNA follows: TGTGCCAGCAGCCCAGCCCTTACTAGTCCCGGGGAGCTGTTTTTT.

The rearrangement uses TRBV12-5 and TRBJ1-3, with unresolved D. Trimming shortened V by 6 bases and J by 1 base, and 10 bases separated the two germline ends. Germline assignment: CDR1 LGHNT and CDR2 FRNRAP. The CDR3 extends over 14 amino acids. The CDR3 loop is CASGRGVSGNTIYF. The CDR3 DNA sequence: TGTGCTAGTGGCCGGGGAGTTTCTGGAAACACCATATATTTT.